This T cell receptor (beta chain) was captured by sequencing in a study of T cells in Graves' hyperthyroidism and ophthalmopathy. Regarding the study as a whole: Ophthalmopathy stood apart from stable hyperthyroidism in a 13 V-J model.

The CDR3 is 11 residues long. Trimming shortened V by 6 bases and J by 5 bases, and 8 bases separated the two germline ends. For this clonotype: The antigen is not known.

The TCR beta CDR3 regions underwent amplification using RNA transcripts as the source. First-round RT-PCR targeting the TCR CDR3 was performed with the HTBI primer set. TCRdb reprocessed the multiplex PCR reads via MiXCR and lists one record per CDR3 protein. The sample shows 560,000 or so distinct CDR3 sequences, roughly 46% of them seen only once. Hyperthyroidism of Graves' type that showed no ophthalmopathy progression within 18 months was stable. The study excluded patients with uncontrolled infection, other autoimmune disease, pregnancy or lactation. This TCR was recovered from a woman younger than 35 with Graves' hyperthyroidism. The chain uses TRBV12-3 or TRBV12-4 and TRBJ2-7; D is possibly TRBD1 (5 bases). The sequenced sample was peripheral blood or thyroid tissue (not recorded which). The CDR3 bases are TGTGCCAGCAGCCCAGGGCACGAGCAGTACTTC. It codes for CASSPGHEQYF.